This T cell receptor beta chain emerged from a study of T cell responses to AZD1222 COVID-19 vaccine. Study findings and constraints: Most donors were white British and more were female, and clonal diversity was possibly underestimated.

TCRdb's copy holds only in-frame clones and misses some; the assay was immunoSEQ multiplex PCR. The sample consists of about 170,000 clones, about 83% of them appearing once. The CDR3 covers 11 residues. CDR1 and CDR2 (germline): DFQATT, SNEGSKA (reference sequence). V lost 3 bases, J lost 6 bases, and 9 bases lay in between. About this clone itself: The antigen is undetermined.

Sample: peripheral blood, taken 28 days after the second AZD1222 dose. The sequence came from an adult who received the AZD1222 COVID-19 vaccine. V gene TRBV20-1 combines with J gene TRBJ2-7, with D uncertain. The CDR3 DNA sequence: TGCAGTGCTAGTTGGGCCGGCGAGCAGTACTTC. Amino acid sequence: CSASWAGEQYF.